This T cell receptor (beta chain) was captured by sequencing in a study of CD8 T cells in Susac syndrome. There are a few counts of this clonotype. Relative to the germline gene, one junction end is altered; a read error may explain this. RNA totalling roughly 0.45 to 1 ug underwent reverse transcription with random hexamers. The amplification used immunoSEQ multiplex PCR on TCR beta CDR3; it spanned 54 Vbeta and 13 Jbeta. One entry per CDR3 protein results from TCRdb running MiXCR on the immunoSEQ multiplex PCR reads. The repertoire holds about 430,000 distinct CDR3 sequences, with approximately 89% as singletons. There are 14 residues in the CDR3. The V gene's germline CDR1 is SGHRS and CDR2 YFSETQ. It was treatment-naive patients with stable or active relapsing-remitting disease who made up the multiple sclerosis controls. TEMRA cells were FACS-enriched and CD8+ and CD4+ T cells negatively isolated.

The sequence was obtained from a human donor with multiple sclerosis. The chain recombines TRBV5-1 with TRBJ1-1; 10 bases are a match to TRBD1. The sequenced material came from CD8+ T cells from PBMCs. The CDR3: CASSPGTGDTEAFF. The CDR3, as DNA: TGTGCCAGCAGCCCCGGGACAGGGGACACTGAAGCTTTCTTT.